The rows below give T cell receptor beta chains drawn from one sample of a study of T-cell reconstitution after alpha-beta-depleted transplantation in children. Each CDR3 protein is one row after TCRdb ran MiXCR on the PCR reads. Of some 48,000 distinct CDR3 sequences listed, around 5.9% were seen once; the top ten hold about 30%. Sequencing was performed on PBMCs, mostly from graft donor cells, taken 60 days after TCRalphabeta/CD19-depleted stem cell transplant. The source of these receptors is a female patient aged 2 to 10 who had a stem cell transplant for aplastic anemia, so the T cells may come from the graft donor. The CDR3 runs from the conserved cysteine through the conserved F or W. Fields, in order: CDR3 protein, V gene, clone size. Expanded clones are given a class, and other clones once, few, many or no size at all.

CDR3aa: CASSESQRRHQETQYF
v_gene: TRBV6-4
abundance: many

CDR3aa: CASREKTGYQWTQYF
v_gene: TRBV2
abundance: many

CDR3aa: CASSSGGANGANVLTF
v_gene: TRBV5-1
abundance: many

CDR3aa: CASSWLAGHGEQFF
v_gene: TRBV2
abundance: many

CDR3aa: CASRSSADTQYF
v_gene: TRBV2
abundance: many

CDR3aa: CASSQSINPNTFRSLTAGYNEQFF
v_gene: TRBV7-9
abundance: few

CDR3aa: CASSRGTTMDTQYF
v_gene: TRBV18
abundance: many

CDR3aa: CASSAIRSGELFF
v_gene: TRBV9
abundance: many

CDR3aa: CSARDFEGGADNEQFF
v_gene: TRBV20-1
abundance: many

CDR3aa: CASSSGLAGGHGRETQYF
v_gene: TRBV5-1
abundance: .

CDR3aa: CASSPQRDTEAFF
v_gene: TRBV7-9
abundance: many

CDR3aa: CAISELGLGGFTGELFF
v_gene: TRBV10-3
abundance: many

CDR3aa: CASSVRGGGTQYF
v_gene: TRBV9
abundance: many

CDR3aa: CATSRDRQINEKLFF
v_gene: TRBV15
abundance: many

CDR3aa: CASRLQQGASYEQYF
v_gene: TRBV6-5
abundance: many

CDR3aa: CASSPRRLAGSGELFF
v_gene: TRBV7-3
abundance: many

CDR3aa: CASSSGGAKNIQYF
v_gene: TRBV28
abundance: .

CDR3aa: CSFYSGGEKLFF
v_gene: TRBV20-1
abundance: many

CDR3aa: CASSVGAGGLDEQFF
v_gene: TRBV19
abundance: few

CDR3aa: CASSSRPGDTEAFF
v_gene: TRBV3-1
abundance: many

CDR3aa: CASSRDGAYEQYF
v_gene: TRBV5-1
abundance: many

CDR3aa: CASSYTQGNTEAFF
v_gene: TRBV11-2
abundance: few

CDR3aa: CASSARLTSGVETQYF
v_gene: TRBV2
abundance: many

CDR3aa: CASSLDTTNEKLFF
v_gene: TRBV7-6
abundance: many

CDR3aa: CASSPVNSGGELFF
v_gene: TRBV9
abundance: many

CDR3aa: CASSSGNQPQHF
v_gene: TRBV28
abundance: many

CDR3aa: CATSRDQPGYQYF
v_gene: TRBV15
abundance: many

CDR3aa: CASSLVNFRGEQFF
v_gene: TRBV7-8
abundance: many

CDR3aa: CASSLAAGTGANVLTF
v_gene: TRBV5-1
abundance: many